This T cell receptor beta chain was identified during a study of T-cell memory formation after mild COVID-19. About the study: TCR clustering was largely donor specific. General study points: Memory cells collected pre-infection included some clones that later responded, suggesting cross-reactive memory joined. Researchers report contracting CD4+ clones mostly in CM and EM, with CD8+ clones in EMRA.

MiXCR, applied by TCRdb to the 5' RACE reads, yields one record per CDR3 protein. The sample gives about 250,000 distinct CDR3 sequences, about a sixth of which show up once; approximately 22% is in the top ten. On this clonotype itself: Its specificity is unknown.

The clonotype originates from a man between 18 and 35 years old who had mild COVID-19 (a few samples of this study predate the infection). Cell type and time point are not known. Sequencing used PBMCs or a T cell subset sorted from them (not recorded which).

CDR3 sequence (DNA): TGTGCCAGCAGCCCTACGGCAGGACCCTACGAGCAGTACGTC. This translates into CASSPTAGPYEQYV. This rearrangement joins TRBV7-9 to TRBJ2-7; D gene unclear. The germline V and J ends were trimmed by 5 bases and 2 bases, with 13 bases remaining between them. The CDR3 contains 14 residues. CDR1 SEHNR and CDR2 FQNEAQ come from the germline V gene (reference sequence).